The present T cell receptor beta chain was sequenced within a study of control samples from healthy donors and cancer patients (TCRdb year 2020). Receptor amplification or capture employed the immunoSEQ multiplex PCR assay. The table comes from immuneACCESS by way of TCRdb, which keeps in-frame sequences with V and J called. Part of the clones is missing from these tables; in studies checked, under half for an unresolved V gene and the rest for unknown reasons. The sample table contains approximately 150,000 clones; only one count was recorded for 93% of them. More than 5% of the sample goes to the ten largest clones. A note on this clone: The target of this receptor is not known. Base qualities were left out, and no much larger clone turns up one base away.

Sequencing was done on a sample of blood. The receptor comes from a man younger than 35 in good health.

The CDR3 corresponds to CASSFGFEAFF. The sequenced DNA is TGTGCCAGCAGTTTCGGGTTTGAAGCTTTCTTT. This sequence uses TRBV27 and TRBJ1-1; the D gene lacks a confident call. From the cysteine through the phenylalanine, the CDR3 covers 11 amino acids. CDR3 DNA is the only sequence kept; it has 33 bases, read in frame from the first base. V loses 3 bases of germline sequence and J loses 7 bases, and the interval between the two ends is 6 bases. Reading the germline V gene (reference sequence) gives CDR1 MNHEY and CDR2 SMNVEV.